This TCR beta chain was observed in a study of shared clonotypes between healthy human individuals. Sequenced by immunoSEQ multiplex PCR; TCRdb stores in-frame clones only, minus some. Among about 380,000 clones listed, about 96% were seen once. The CDR3 contains 14 residues. The germline CDR1 and CDR2 sequences are MDHEN and SYDVKM. Trimming took 6 bases from V and 4 from J; bases not matched to a gene: 7. The TCR originated in a man in his thirties or forties in good health. Sequencing was performed on memory CD8+ T cells sorted from blood. Described subset: CD45RO+ cells pooled with CCR7-negative TemRA cells. This chain links TRBV28 with TRBJ1-2, with 8 bases fitting TRBD1. Here the CDR3 DNA reads TGTGCCAGCAGGGTGGGACAGGAACTCTATGGCTACACCTTC. Protein sequence: CASRVGQELYGYTF.